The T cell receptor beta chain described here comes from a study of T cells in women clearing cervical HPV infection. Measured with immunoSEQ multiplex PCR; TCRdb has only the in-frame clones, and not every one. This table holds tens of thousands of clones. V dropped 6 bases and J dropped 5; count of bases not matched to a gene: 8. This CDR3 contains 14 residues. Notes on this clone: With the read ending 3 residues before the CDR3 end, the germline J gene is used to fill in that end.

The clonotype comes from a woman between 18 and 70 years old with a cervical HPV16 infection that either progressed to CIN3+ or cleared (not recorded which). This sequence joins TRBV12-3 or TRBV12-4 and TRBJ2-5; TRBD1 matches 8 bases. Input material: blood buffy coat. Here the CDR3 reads CASRAQGARETQYF. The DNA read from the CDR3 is TGTGCCAGCAGGGCTCAGGGGGCAAGGGAGACC.